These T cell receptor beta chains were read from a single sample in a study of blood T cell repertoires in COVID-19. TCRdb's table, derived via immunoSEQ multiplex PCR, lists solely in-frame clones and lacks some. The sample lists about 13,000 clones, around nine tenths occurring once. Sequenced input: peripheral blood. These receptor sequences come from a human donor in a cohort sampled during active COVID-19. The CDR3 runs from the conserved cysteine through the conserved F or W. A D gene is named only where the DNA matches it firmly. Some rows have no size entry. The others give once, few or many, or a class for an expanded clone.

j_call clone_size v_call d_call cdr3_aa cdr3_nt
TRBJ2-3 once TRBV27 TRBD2 CASSSNVAGSTDTQYF TGTGCCAGCAGTTCCAACGTAGCGGGGAGCACAGATACGCAGTATTTT
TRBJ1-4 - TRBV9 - CASSPSGRATNEKLFF TGTGCCAGCAGCCCCTCAGGGAGGGCAACTAATGAAAAACTGTTTTTT
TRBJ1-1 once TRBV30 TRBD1 CAWVPGQGHTEAFF TGTGCCTGGGTGCCGGGACAGGGTCACACTGAAGCTTTCTTT
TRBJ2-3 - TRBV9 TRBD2 CASSARGEGTDTQYF TGTGCCAGCAGCGCGCGGGGGGAGGGCACAGATACGCAGTATTTT
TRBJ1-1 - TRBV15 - CATGRQGRNTEAFF TGTGCCACCGGACGGCAGGGAAGGAACACTGAAGCTTTCTTT
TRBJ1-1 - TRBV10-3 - CAISEMKGVNTEAFF TGTGCCATCAGTGAGATGAAGGGGGTCAACACTGAAGCTTTCTTT
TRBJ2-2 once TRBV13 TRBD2 CASSPSGGLNTGELFF TGTGCCAGCAGCCCTAGCGGGGGGCTGAACACCGGGGAGCTGTTTTTT
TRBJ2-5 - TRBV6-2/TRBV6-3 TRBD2 CASTPGLDIRETQYF TGTGCCAGCACCCCGGGACTAGATATTCGTGAGACCCAGTACTTC
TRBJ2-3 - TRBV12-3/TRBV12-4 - CASSKLGTDTQYF TGTGCCAGCAGTAAACTAGGGACAGATACGCAGTATTTT
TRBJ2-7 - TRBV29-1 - CSVGQGGREQYF TGCAGCGTTGGACAGGGAGGAAGAGAGCAGTACTTC
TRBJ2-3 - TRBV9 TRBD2 CASSSGLGFDDTQYF TGTGCCAGCAGTTCGGGACTAGGATTTGACGATACGCAGTATTTT
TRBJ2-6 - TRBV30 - CAWRRGSGANVLTF TGTGCCTGGAGAAGGGGATCTGGGGCCAACGTCCTGACTTTC